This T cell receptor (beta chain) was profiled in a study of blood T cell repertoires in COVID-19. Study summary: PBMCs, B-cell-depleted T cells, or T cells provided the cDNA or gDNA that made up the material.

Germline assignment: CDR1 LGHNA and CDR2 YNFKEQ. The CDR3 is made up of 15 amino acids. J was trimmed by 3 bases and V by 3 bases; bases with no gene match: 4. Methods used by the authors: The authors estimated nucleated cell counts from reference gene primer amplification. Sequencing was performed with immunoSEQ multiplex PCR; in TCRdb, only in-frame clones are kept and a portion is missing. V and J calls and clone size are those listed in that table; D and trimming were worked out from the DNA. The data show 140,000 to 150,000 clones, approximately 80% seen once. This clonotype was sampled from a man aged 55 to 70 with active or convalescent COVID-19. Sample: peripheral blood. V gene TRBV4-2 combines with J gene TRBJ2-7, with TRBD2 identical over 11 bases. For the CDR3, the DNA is TGTGCCAGCAGCCAGGCACTAGCGGGAGACTACGAGCAGTACTTC. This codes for CASSQALAGDYEQYF.